The 27 T cell receptor beta chains below come from one sample, sequenced in a study of somatic mutations in cytotoxic T cells in rheumatoid arthritis. The protocol was immunoSEQ multiplex PCR, while the TCRdb copy is restricted to in-frame clones and leaves out a portion. The sample records about 20,000 clones, around 80% being singletons. The sequenced material came from CD8+ T cells sorted from blood. These TCRs come from an adult with rheumatoid arthritis.

V and J are TRBV5-4 and TRBJ2-7; TRBD2 matches 12 bases. The ends lost 3 bases at V and 4 bases at J; junction bases unmatched: 8. From germline, CDR1 is SGHNT and CDR2 YYREEE (reference sequence). The CDR3 extends over 16 amino acids. The CDR3, as DNA: TGTGCCAGCAGCTCTCTAGCGGGAGGGCCTGGATACGAGCAGTACTTC. Its translation: CASSSLAGGPGYEQYF.

V and J are TRBV27 and TRBJ1-5; the D is unclear. The CDR3 is 13 amino acids. V lost 4 bases and J 3 bases, leaving 7 bases between the germline ends. Germline CDR1 reads MNHEY; CDR2 reads SMNVEV (reference sequence). This CDR3 reads CASSSRNNQPQHF. The CDR3 DNA follows: TGTGCCAGCAGTTCCAGGAACAATCAGCCCCAGCATTTT.

The CDR3 loop reads CASSVGGVWEQYF. The CDR3 DNA reads TGTGCCAGCAGTGTAGGGGGGGTATGGGAGCAGTACTTC. This rearrangement joins TRBV11-2 to TRBJ2-7; tentative D call: TRBD2 (7 bases). The CDR3 is 13 residues long. The V end lost 6 bases, the J end lost 7 bases, and 16 bases lay between the germline ends. CDR1 is SGHAT, CDR2 FQNNGV, per germline.

J is TRBJ2-3 and V is TRBV7-9, with 11 bases matching TRBD2. V shed 4 bases and J 2 bases; nucleotides not matched to a gene: 8. The germline CDR1 and CDR2 sequences are SEHNR and FQNEAQ (reference sequence). This CDR3 spans 17 amino acids. The CDR3 nucleotides read TGTGCCAGCAGCTCCCAAGGACTAGCGGGCCTCACAGATACGCAGTATTTT. It specifies CASSSQGLAGLTDTQYF.

The chain has TRBV12-5 and TRBJ1-5; D is uncertain. Trimming took off 0 bases at V and 0 bases at J, with 18 bases between the two ends. CDR1 LGHNT and CDR2 FRNRAP come from the germline V gene. This CDR3 region has 19 residues. This CDR3 reads CASGLVRSLREDSNQPQHF. The CDR3 DNA sequence: TGTGCTAGTGGTTTGGTACGAAGTTTGAGGGAGGATAGCAATCAGCCCCAGCATTTT.

V gene TRBV4-1 combines with J gene TRBJ1-5; D is perhaps TRBD1 (5 bases). The CDR3 sequence is 13 residues long. Germline V lookup: CDR1 MGHRA, CDR2 YSYEKL. V shed 0 bases and J shed 9 bases, with 9 bases lying between them. CDR3 sequence: CASSQERGRPQHF. CDR3 sequence (DNA): TGCGCCAGCAGCCAAGAAAGGGGACGGCCCCAGCATTTT.

This chain links TRBV6-5 with TRBJ1-5, with 12 positions matching TRBD1. Germline V CDR1 and CDR2: MNHEY, SVGAGI. This CDR3 spans 15 amino acids. V trimming: 4 bases; J trimming: 7 bases; junction bases outside the gene matches: 5. CDR3 amino acids: CASSWGQGAGQPQHF. CDR3 DNA sequence: TGTGCCAGCAGTTGGGGACAGGGGGCAGGACAGCCCCAGCATTTT.

The chain is built from TRBV30 and TRBJ2-7; tentatively, D is TRBD1 (5 bases). The germline V gene has CDR1 GTSNPN and CDR2 SVGIG (reference sequence). V lost 3 bases, J lost 2 bases, and 14 bases lay in between. This CDR3 is 14 amino acids long. CDR3 sequence: CAWSKPTGPYEQYF. The CDR3 region has the DNA TGTGCCTGGAGCAAACCTACAGGTCCCTACGAGCAGTACTTC.

The chain joins TRBV10-3 to TRBJ2-3, with 10 bases aligning to TRBD2. Trimming took 6 bases from V and 3 from J; bases not matched to a gene: 6. The CDR3 loop spans 15 amino acids. Germline V CDR1 and CDR2: ENHRY, SYGVKD. The CDR3, as DNA: TGTGCCATCAGACTAGCGGGAAGGAGTACAGATACGCAGTATTTT. The encoded protein is CAIRLAGRSTDTQYF.

CDR3 DNA sequence: TGTGCCAGCAGCTACCTTGAAGGGACTGAAGCTTTCTTT. Translated, it gives CASSYLEGTEAFF. The rearrangement links TRBV7-2 to TRBJ1-1; D is ambiguous. V dropped 4 bases and J dropped 5 bases, with 11 bases sitting between them. The CDR3 consists of 13 residues. The germline V gene has CDR1 SGHTA and CDR2 FQGNSA. Full variable domain (outside the CDR3, taken from reference TRBV7-2 and TRBJ1-1): GAGVSQSPSNKVTEKGKDVELRCDPISGHTALYWYRQSLGQGLEFLIYFQGNSAPDKSGLPSDRFSAERTGGSVSTLTIQRTQQEDSAVYLCASSYLEGTEAFFGQGTRLTVV.

The count of this clone is one. The chain recombines TRBV12-5 with TRBJ1-3, with D possibly matching TRBD1 (5 bases). The V end lost 1 base, the J end lost 3 bases, and 7 bases lay between the germline ends. This CDR3 region has 14 residues. Germline V gene data show CDR1 as LGHNT and CDR2 as FRNRAP. The CDR3 nucleotides read TGTGCTAGTGGTTTGGGGGGACTTGGAAACACCATATATTTT. It translates to CASGLGGLGNTIYF.

The V and J genes are TRBV9 and TRBJ2-2; D is perhaps TRBD2 (5 bases). From germline, CDR1 is SGDLS and CDR2 YYNGEE. V was cut by 2 bases and J by 0 bases, with 8 bases left in between. The CDR3 covers 15 residues. The CDR3 spells CASSVTRSNTGELFF. The CDR3 bases are TGTGCCAGCAGCGTTACTAGGTCGAACACCGGGGAGCTGTTTTTT.

This clone was counted a single time. For the CDR3, the DNA is TGCAGCGTTGAAGAGGCGAACCCCCAGGGCAGATCATACAACTATGGCTACACCTTC. This encodes CSVEEANPQGRSYNYGYTF. The genes are TRBV29-1 and TRBJ1-2; D possibly corresponds to TRBD1 (5 bases). The ends were cut back, 0 bases at V and 2 bases at J, with 25 bases in the middle. Germline assignment: CDR1 SQVTM and CDR2 ANQGSEA. This CDR3 region has 19 residues.

The chain recombines TRBV2 with TRBJ2-7; 15 bases fit TRBD2. V gave up 4 bases and J gave up 3 bases; unmatched junction bases: 13. CDR1 is SNHLY, CDR2 FYNNEI, per germline. The CDR3 totals 19 residues. CDR3 residues: CASSGTGLAGGPGDYEQYF. For the CDR3, the DNA is TGTGCCAGCAGTGGGACGGGACTAGCGGGAGGTCCCGGAGACTACGAGCAGTACTTC.

The CDR3 here is CASSVPTGIPGSGANVLTF. The DNA of the CDR3 is TGTGCCAGCAGCGTCCCGACAGGAATCCCCGGTTCTGGGGCCAACGTCCTGACTTTC. V and J are TRBV9 and TRBJ2-6; possible D gene TRBD1, 6 bases. V lost 2 bases to trimming and J lost 1 base, with 19 bases between them. CDR1 and CDR2 from the germline V gene are SGDLS and YYNGEE. The CDR3 contains 19 residues.

The gene calls are TRBV29-1 and TRBJ1-5; D is perhaps TRBD1 (6 bases). The germline V and J ends were trimmed by 3 bases and 7 bases, with 22 bases remaining between them. This CDR3 is 16 amino acids long. Germline V CDR1 and CDR2: SQVTM, ANQGSEA. Written as DNA, the CDR3 is TGCAGCGTTGAGGGAGGTAGGGGGGAGTATAGGCAGCCCCAGCATTTT. It specifies CSVEGGRGEYRQPQHF.

Relative to its sample, this clone is medium-sized. The chain uses TRBV5-6 and TRBJ2-1; D is uncertain. CDR1 is SGHDT and CDR2 is YYEEEE in the germline V gene. The CDR3 contains 11 residues. Trimming stripped 2 bases from V and 9 bases from J, with 6 bases between. As DNA, the CDR3 is TGTGCCAGCAGCTTCGCAGTTGAGCAGTTCTTC. This codes for CASSFAVEQFF.

The V and J genes are TRBV7-9 and TRBJ2-1; TRBD2 aligns across 7 bases. The CDR3 sequence is 18 residues long. Germline CDR1 and CDR2: SEHNR and FQNEAQ (reference sequence). The J segment lost 0 bases and the V segment lost 2 bases, leaving 10 bases of the junction unmatched. Here the CDR3 reads CASSLSVGSGNSYNEQFF. The CDR3 DNA is TGTGCCAGCAGCTTAAGTGTGGGCAGCGGGAACTCCTACAATGAGCAGTTCTTC.

This chain links TRBV4-2 with TRBJ2-7, with TRBD2 as a possible D gene (5 bases). In germline, CDR1 is LGHNA, CDR2 YNFKEQ. V was shortened by 1 base and J by 0 bases, with 7 bases between the two germline ends. The CDR3 runs to 14 residues. The CDR3 coding sequence is TGTGCCAGCAGCCAAGCCCGGGGCTCCTACGAGCAGTACTTC. Its translation: CASSQARGSYEQYF.

The rearrangement uses TRBV2 and TRBJ2-1; 11 bases match TRBD2. Germline V gene sequence: CDR1 SNHLY, CDR2 FYNNEI. The CDR3 contains 16 residues. With V trimmed by 3 bases and J by 4 bases, 5 bases remained unmatched. This CDR3 is CASSDRLAGLYNEQFF. The CDR3 DNA reads as TGTGCCAGCAGTGACCGACTAGCGGGACTATACAATGAGCAGTTCTTC.

The V and J genes are TRBV7-6 and TRBJ2-2; weak D call: TRBD2 (5 bases). Trimming cost V 0 bases and J 7 bases, with 18 bases left between them. This CDR3 comprises 17 residues. The germline gives CDR1 SGHVS, CDR2 FNYEAQ. The CDR3 region has the DNA TGTGCCAGCAGCTTAGCGCGCGGAGGTTGGGAGAACGGGGAGCTGTTTTTT. Its translation is CASSLARGGWENGELFF.

The chain uses TRBV5-6 and TRBJ2-7; D gene unclear. Per the germline V gene, CDR1 is SGHDT and CDR2 is YYEEEE. CDR3 size: 11 residues. Trimming took off 4 bases at V and 7 bases at J, with 9 bases between the two ends. For the CDR3, the DNA is TGTGCCAGCAGCCTATCTGAGGAGCAGTACTTC. This sequence encodes CASSLSEEQYF.

The genes are TRBV29-1 and TRBJ1-2; D call uncertain. Deletions cut 0 bases from V and 0 bases from J, with 8 bases between. This CDR3 has 14 residues. Germline V CDR1 and CDR2: SQVTM, ANQGSEA. The CDR3 loop reads CSVEDPETNYGYTF. The CDR3 nucleotides read TGCAGCGTTGAAGATCCAGAGACTAACTATGGCTACACCTTC. The full variable domain, completed using reference TRBV29-1 and TRBJ1-2, is SAVISQKPSRDICQRGTSLTIQCQVDSQVTMMFWYRQQPGQSLTLIATANQGSEATYESGFVIDKFPISRPNLTFSTLTVSNMSPEDSSIYLCSVEDPETNYGYTFGSGTRLTVV.

This clone was observed a single time. The chain couples TRBV9 to TRBJ2-2; D may be TRBD1 (5 bases). Germline V gene sequence: CDR1 SGDLS, CDR2 YYNGEE. The CDR3 totals 16 residues. Deletions cut 3 bases from V and 4 bases from J, with 16 bases between. Here the CDR3 reads CASSEWGEDLTGELFF. As DNA, the CDR3 is TGTGCCAGCAGCGAGTGGGGCGAAGACCTCACCGGGGAGCTGTTTTTT. The variable domain in full, with the rest retrieved from reference TRBV9 and TRBJ2-2, is DSGVTQTPKHLITATGQRVTLRCSPRSGDLSVYWYQQSLDQGLQFLIQYYNGEERAKGNILERFSAQQFPDLHSELNLSSLELGDSALYFCASSEWGEDLTGELFFGEGSRLTVL.

The V and J genes are TRBV5-1 and TRBJ2-7; TRBD1 is a possible D gene (5 bases). Germline loops: CDR1 SGHRS, CDR2 YFSETQ. The ends were cut back, 0 bases at V and 2 bases at J, with 9 bases in the middle. CDR3 length equals 14 residues. CDR3 DNA: TGCGCCAGCAGCTTGGTACCCAGGGCCTACGAGCAGTACTTC. It yields the protein CASSLVPRAYEQYF.

As DNA, the CDR3 is TGTGCCACCAGCAGAGGGGTTAGCGGTCTGAGGAATGAGCAGTTCTTC. Translating gives CATSRGVSGLRNEQFF. This chain joins TRBV15 and TRBJ2-1, with D possibly matching TRBD2 (6 bases). CDR1 LNHNV and CDR2 YYDKDF come from the germline V gene (reference sequence). Trimming took 1 base from V and 7 from J, leaving 17 bases between them. This CDR3 is 16 amino acids long.

This clone was recorded a few times. The rearrangement links TRBV7-2 to TRBJ1-1; D uncertain. V shed 3 bases and J shed 5 bases, with 4 bases lying between them. Germline V gene lookup returns CDR1 SGHTA and CDR2 FQGNSA. The CDR3 loop spans 11 amino acids. Here the CDR3 reads CASSFGTEAFF. The CDR3 bases are TGTGCCAGCAGCTTCGGGACTGAAGCTTTCTTT.